The TCR beta chain under discussion was sequenced for a study of spatial heterogeneity in lung cancer. Germline V gene sequence: CDR1 SSHAT, CDR2 FNYEAQ (reference sequence). CDR3 length equals 15 residues. Described time point: sample taken at primary tumor resection. Some 72 TRACERx patients with early, untreated non-small cell lung cancer donated samples. Extraction of whole RNA from tumor, nontumor lung or frozen PBMC preceded unsorted sequencing. In its sample, this clonotype is medium-sized. Mismatch with germline at one junction end may stem from a read error. One entry per CDR3 protein results from TCRdb running MiXCR on the 5' RACE reads. The repertoire holds about 5,000 distinct CDR3 sequences, with 4.5% to 5.5% as singletons.

This sample comprised normal lung tissue next to the tumor, obtained at surgery. The rearrangement joins TRBV7-7 to TRBJ2-2; 7 nucleotides match TRBD2. The TCR comes from a female donor with early-stage non-small cell lung cancer. Here the CDR3 DNA reads TGTGCTAGCAGCCCATGGGGAGGGACCACCGGGGAGCTGTTTTTT. It yields the protein CASSPWGGTTGELFF.